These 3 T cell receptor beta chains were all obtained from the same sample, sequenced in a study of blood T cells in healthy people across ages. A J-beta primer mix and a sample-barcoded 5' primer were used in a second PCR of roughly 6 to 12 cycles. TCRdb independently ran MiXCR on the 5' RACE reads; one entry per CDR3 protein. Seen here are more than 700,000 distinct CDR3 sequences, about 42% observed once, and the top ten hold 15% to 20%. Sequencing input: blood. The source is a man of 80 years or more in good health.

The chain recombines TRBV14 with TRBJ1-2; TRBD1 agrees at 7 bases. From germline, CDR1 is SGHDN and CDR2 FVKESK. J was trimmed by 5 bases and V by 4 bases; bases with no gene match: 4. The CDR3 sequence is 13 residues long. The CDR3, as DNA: TGTGCCAGCAGCCCGGGACAGCCATATGGCTACACCTTC. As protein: CASSPGQPYGYTF.

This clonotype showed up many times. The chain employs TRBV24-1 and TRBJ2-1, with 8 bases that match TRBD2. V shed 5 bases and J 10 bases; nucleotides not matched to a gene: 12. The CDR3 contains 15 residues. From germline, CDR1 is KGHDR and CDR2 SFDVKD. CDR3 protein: CATSGTSSVLREQFF. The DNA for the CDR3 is TGTGCCACCAGTGGGACTAGCTCTGTCCTTAGGGAGCAGTTCTTC.

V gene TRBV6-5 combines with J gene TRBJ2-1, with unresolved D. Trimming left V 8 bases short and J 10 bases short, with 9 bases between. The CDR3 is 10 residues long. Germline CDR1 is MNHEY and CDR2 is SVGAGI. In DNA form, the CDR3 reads TGTGCCAGCGGTGCCGGAGAGCAGTTCTTC. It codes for CASGAGEQFF.